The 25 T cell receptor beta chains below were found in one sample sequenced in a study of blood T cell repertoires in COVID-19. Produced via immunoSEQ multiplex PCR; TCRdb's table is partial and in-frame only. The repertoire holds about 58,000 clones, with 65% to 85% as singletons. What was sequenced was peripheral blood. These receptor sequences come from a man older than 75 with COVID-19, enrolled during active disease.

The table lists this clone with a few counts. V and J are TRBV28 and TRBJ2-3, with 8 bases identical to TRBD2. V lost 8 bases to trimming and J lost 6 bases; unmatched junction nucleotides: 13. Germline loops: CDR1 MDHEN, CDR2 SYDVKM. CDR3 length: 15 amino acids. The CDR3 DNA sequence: TGTGCCAGCGGTGGTCCCGGGGGGGCCCGGGATACGCAGTATTTT. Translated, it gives CASGGPGGARDTQYF.

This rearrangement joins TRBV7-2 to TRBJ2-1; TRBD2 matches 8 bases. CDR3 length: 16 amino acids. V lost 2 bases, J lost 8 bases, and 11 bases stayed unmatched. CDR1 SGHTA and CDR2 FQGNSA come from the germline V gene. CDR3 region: CASSLRAGAFTHEQFF. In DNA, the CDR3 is TGTGCCAGCAGCTTACGAGCGGGGGCCTTTACGCATGAGCAGTTCTTC.

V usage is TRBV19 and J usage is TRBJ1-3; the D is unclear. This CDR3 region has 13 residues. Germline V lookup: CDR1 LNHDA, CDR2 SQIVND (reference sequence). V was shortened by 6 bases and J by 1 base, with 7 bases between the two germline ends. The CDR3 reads CASRFGSGNTIYF. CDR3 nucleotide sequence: TGTGCCAGTAGATTCGGGTCTGGAAACACCATATATTTT.

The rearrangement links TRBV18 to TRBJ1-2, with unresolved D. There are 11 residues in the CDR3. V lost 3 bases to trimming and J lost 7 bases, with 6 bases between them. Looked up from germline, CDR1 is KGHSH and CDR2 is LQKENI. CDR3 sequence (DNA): TGTGCCAGCTCACCTATCGGTGGCTACACCTTC. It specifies CASSPIGGYTF.

In DNA, the CDR3 is TGTGCCAGCAGCCGCCTGGACAGGGGACGGCCCCAGCATTTT. This gives the protein CASSRLDRGRPQHF. The chain employs TRBV7-2 and TRBJ1-5, with 9 bases identical to TRBD1. The CDR3 is made up of 14 amino acids. Germline V gene sequence: CDR1 SGHTA, CDR2 FQGNSA. Trimming took 5 bases from V and 9 from J; bases not matched to a gene: 8.

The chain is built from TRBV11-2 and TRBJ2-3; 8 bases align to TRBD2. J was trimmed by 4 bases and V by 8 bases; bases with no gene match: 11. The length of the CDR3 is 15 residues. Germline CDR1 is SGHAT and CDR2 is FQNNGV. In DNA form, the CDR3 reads TGTGCCAGCCGCCGAGCGGGAGAGCCTTCAGATACGCAGTATTTT. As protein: CASRRAGEPSDTQYF.

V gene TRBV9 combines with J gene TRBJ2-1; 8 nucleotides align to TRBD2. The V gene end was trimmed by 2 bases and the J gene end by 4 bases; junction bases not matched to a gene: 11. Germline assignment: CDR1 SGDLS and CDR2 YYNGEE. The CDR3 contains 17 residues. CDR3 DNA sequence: TGTGCCAGCAGCGTGAGCATCGGGAGGGCCTTGTACAATGAGCAGTTCTTC. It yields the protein CASSVSIGRALYNEQFF. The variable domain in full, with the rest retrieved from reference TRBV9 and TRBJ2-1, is DSGVTQTPKHLITATGQRVTLRCSPRSGDLSVYWYQQSLDQGLQFLIQYYNGEERAKGNILERFSAQQFPDLHSELNLSSLELGDSALYFCASSVSIGRALYNEQFFGPGTRLTVL.

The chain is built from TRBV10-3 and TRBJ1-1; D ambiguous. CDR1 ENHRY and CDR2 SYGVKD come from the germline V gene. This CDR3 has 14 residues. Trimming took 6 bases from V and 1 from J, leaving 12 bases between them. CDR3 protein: CAISVEGGNTEAFF. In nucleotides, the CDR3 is TGTGCCATCAGCGTAGAGGGTGGGAACACTGAAGCTTTCTTT.

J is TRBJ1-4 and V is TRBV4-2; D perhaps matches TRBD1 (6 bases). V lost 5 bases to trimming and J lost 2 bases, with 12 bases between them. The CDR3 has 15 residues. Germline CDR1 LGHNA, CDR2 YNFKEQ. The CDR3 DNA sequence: TGTGCCAGCAGCACAGCCAGGGGCACTAATGAAAAACTGTTTTTT. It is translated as CASSTARGTNEKLFF.

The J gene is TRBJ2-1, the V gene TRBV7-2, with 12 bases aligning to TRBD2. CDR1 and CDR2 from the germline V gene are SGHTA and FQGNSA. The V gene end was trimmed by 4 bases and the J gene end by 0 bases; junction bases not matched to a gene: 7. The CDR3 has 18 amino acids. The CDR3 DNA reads TGTGCCAGCAGCTCCACGCTAGCGGGAGGGAGCTCCTACAATGAGCAGTTCTTC. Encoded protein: CASSSTLAGGSSYNEQFF.

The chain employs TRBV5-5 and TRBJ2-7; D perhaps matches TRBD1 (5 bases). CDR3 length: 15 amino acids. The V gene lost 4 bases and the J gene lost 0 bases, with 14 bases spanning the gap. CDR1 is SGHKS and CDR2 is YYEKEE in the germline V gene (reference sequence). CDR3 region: CASSQKRQSSYEQYF. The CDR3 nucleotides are TGTGCCAGCAGCCAAAAGAGACAGTCCTCCTACGAGCAGTACTTC.

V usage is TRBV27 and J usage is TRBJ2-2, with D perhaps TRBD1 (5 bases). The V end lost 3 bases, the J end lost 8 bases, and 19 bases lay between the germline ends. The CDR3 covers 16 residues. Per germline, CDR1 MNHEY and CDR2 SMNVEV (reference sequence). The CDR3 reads CASSFKGQGVSGELFF. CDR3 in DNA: TGTGCCAGCAGTTTTAAAGGGCAGGGTGTAAGTGGGGAGCTGTTTTTT.

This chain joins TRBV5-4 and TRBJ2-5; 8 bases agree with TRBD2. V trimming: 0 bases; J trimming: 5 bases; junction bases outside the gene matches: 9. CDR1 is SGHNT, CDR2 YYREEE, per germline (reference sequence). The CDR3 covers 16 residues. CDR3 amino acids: CASSLAGGGRLETQYF. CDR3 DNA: TGTGCCAGCAGCTTGGCCGGGGGGGGCCGGTTGGAGACCCAGTACTTC.

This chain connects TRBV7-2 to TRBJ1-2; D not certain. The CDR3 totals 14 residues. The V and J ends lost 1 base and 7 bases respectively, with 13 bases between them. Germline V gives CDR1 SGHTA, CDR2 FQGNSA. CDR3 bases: TGTGCCAGCAGCTTAGTACTCGTTGCGTCTGGCTACACCTTC. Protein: CASSLVLVASGYTF.

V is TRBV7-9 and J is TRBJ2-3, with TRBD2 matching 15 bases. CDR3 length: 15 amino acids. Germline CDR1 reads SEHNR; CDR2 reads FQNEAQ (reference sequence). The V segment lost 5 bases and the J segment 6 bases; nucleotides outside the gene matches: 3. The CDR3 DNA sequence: TGTGCCAGCAGCCGGACTAGCGGGGGGGGCGATACGCAGTATTTT. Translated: CASSRTSGGGDTQYF.

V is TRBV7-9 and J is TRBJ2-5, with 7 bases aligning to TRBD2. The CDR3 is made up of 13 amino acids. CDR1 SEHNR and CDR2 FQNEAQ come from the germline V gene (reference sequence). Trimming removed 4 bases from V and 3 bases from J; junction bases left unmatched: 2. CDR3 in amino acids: CASSSGGKETQYF. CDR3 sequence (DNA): TGTGCCAGCAGCTCGGGAGGAAAAGAGACCCAGTACTTC.

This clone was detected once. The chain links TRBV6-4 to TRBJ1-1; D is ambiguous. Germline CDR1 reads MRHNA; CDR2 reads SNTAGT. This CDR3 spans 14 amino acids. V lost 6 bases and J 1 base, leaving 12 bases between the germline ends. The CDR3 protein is CASRPRQENTEAFF. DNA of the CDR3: TGTGCCAGCAGACCTCGGCAGGAGAACACTGAAGCTTTCTTT.

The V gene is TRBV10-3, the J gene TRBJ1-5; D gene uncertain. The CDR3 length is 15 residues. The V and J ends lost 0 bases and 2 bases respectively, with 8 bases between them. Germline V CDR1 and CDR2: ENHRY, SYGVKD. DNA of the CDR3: TGTGCCATCAGTGAGTCCAACATCGGCAATCAGCCCCAGCATTTT. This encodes CAISESNIGNQPQHF.

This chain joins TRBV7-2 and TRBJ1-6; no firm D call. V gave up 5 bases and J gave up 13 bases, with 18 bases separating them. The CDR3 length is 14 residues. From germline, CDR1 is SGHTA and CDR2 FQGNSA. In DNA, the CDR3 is TGTGCCAGCAGCGGATACGGGAGCCAAGGGCCCCTCCACTTT. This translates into CASSGYGSQGPLHF.

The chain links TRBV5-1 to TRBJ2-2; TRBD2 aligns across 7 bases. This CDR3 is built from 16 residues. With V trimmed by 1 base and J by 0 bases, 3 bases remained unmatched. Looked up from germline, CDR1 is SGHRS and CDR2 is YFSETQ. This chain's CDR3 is CASSLNSGSNTGELFF. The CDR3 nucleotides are TGCGCCAGCAGCTTGAATAGCGGGTCGAACACCGGGGAGCTGTTTTTT. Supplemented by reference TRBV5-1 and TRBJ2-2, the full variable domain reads KAGVTQTPRYLIKTRGQQVTLSCSPISGHRSVSWYQQTPGQGLQFLFEYFSETQRNKGNFPGRFSGRQFSNSRSEMNVSTLELGDSALYLCASSLNSGSNTGELFFGEGSRLTVL.

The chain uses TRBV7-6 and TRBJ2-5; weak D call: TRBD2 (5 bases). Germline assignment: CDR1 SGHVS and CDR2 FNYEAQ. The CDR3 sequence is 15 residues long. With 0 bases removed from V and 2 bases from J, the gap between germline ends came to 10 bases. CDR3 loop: CASSLAERVQETQYF. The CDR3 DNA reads TGTGCCAGCAGCTTAGCGGAGAGGGTTCAAGAGACCCAGTACTTC.

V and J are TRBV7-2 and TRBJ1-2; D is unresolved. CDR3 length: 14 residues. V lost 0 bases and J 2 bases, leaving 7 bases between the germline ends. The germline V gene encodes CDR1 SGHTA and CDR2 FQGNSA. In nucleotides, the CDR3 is TGTGCCAGCAGCTTAGCGCGCTCAAACTATGGCTACACCTTC. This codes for CASSLARSNYGYTF.

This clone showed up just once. The CDR3 DNA is TGTGCCAGCAGCTCGCAGGGGCTCTATGTGGGCTACACCTTC. Translating gives CASSSQGLYVGYTF. This rearrangement joins TRBV7-2 to TRBJ1-2; tentatively, D is TRBD1 (6 bases). V lost 4 bases and J lost 8, with 17 bases in between. This CDR3 contains 14 residues. The germline V gene encodes CDR1 SGHTA and CDR2 FQGNSA.

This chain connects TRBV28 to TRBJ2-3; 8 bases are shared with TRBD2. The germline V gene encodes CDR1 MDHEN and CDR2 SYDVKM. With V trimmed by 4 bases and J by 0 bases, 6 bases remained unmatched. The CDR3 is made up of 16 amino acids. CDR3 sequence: CASSSLAGVSTDTQYF. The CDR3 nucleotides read TGTGCCAGCAGTTCTCTAGCGGGTGTAAGCACAGATACGCAGTATTTT.

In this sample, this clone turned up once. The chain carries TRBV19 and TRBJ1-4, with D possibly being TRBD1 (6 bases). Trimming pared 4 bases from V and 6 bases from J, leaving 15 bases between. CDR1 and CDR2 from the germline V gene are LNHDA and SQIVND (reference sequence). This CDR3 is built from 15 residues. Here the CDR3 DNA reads TGTGCCAGTAGTACAGGGGTTGGGGTTTATGAAAAACTGTTTTTT. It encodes CASSTGVGVYEKLFF.